The following is a T cell receptor beta chain sequence with its context. Its antigen is unknown. No base qualities exist here, and no much larger clone lies one base off it. This record belongs to a study of blood T cell repertoires in COVID-19 (dated by TCRdb to 2020 to 2021). Broadly, across the study: Samples covering the acute and convalescent phases of COVID-19 were provided by collaborators in the United States, Italy and Spain. Where available, HLA class I and class II types were taken from metadata supplied by the sample provider and were not determined by assay-based typing. Sample metadata almost always included a de-identified subject ID, COVID-19 status, age in years and sex. The prospective study material was composed of cDNA or gDNA derived from T cells, B-cell-depleted T cells, or PBMCs. Subjects who had been exposed to COVID-19, were actively infected with it, or had recovered from it provided the deeply sampled blood TCRbeta repertoires that made up the dataset. The repertoires were made available in a free public database intended to serve as a resource for research on the immune response to SARS-CoV-2. The samples were drawn from the first 160 participants of the ongoing ImmuneRACE study and from about 1,200 subjects provided by 6 global collaborators. What the study reported, not specific to this receptor: The quantity of clinical and demographic metadata differed by source and by participant and was supplied without curation.

TCRbeta CDR3 regions were amplified from genomic DNA by means of the immunoSEQ Assay, a bias-controlled multiplex PCR. The paper's processing steps were these. Within the assay, amplification of reference gene primers was used to estimate how many nucleated cells each sample contained. To quantify the absolute abundance of each unique TCRbeta CDR3 rearrangement, sequence reads were collapsed and filtered. For each sample, productive Simpson clonality was calculated as the square root of Simpson's diversity index over productive rearrangements. TCRdb retrieved this table from immuneACCESS and kept in-frame rearrangements only. Not all clones are present; in checked studies, unresolved V genes account for under half, and no reason is known for the remainder. The V and J calls and clone size are taken from that table; D and trimming were inferred from the DNA. This sample holds about 100,000 clones; roughly 84% were observed only once. The ten largest clones represent approximately 4% of the sample.

Trimming costs V 4 bases and J 0 bases, and their ends lie 12 bases apart. The CDR3 runs 15 amino acids, cysteine and phenylalanine included. Kept here is only the CDR3 DNA, which spans 45 bases and is read in frame from base 1. Per the germline V gene, MNHEY is the CDR1 and SVGEGT is the CDR2. Whole blood was collected in K2EDTA tubes by collaborating institutions according to the institutions' own protocols. Collaborator samples were shipped for TCRbeta analysis as frozen whole blood, isolated PBMCs, or DNA extracted from either sample type. This sequence originates from a human donor in a cohort sampled during active COVID-19. This sequence uses TRBV6-2 or TRBV6-3 and TRBJ1-1; TRBD1 is a weak D gene call, 6 bases matching. The sequencing sample was made of peripheral blood. The CDR3 here reads CASSLVGTMNTEAFF. The DNA sequence is given as TGTGCCAGCAGTTTGGTTGGGACAATGAACACTGAAGCTTTCTTT.